Ten or more counts support the clone carrying this T cell receptor (beta chain). Its target is not known. Sequenced by immunoSEQ multiplex PCR; TCRdb stores in-frame clones only, minus some. The profile covers 55,000 or so clones, with roughly two thirds appearing a single time and approximately 4.6% taken by the ten largest. Germline values: CDR1 GTSNPN, CDR2 SVGIG (reference sequence). This CDR3 contains 15 residues. V was pared by 5 bases and J by 0 bases, with 14 bases between. The data were obtained in a study of CD4+ T cells in melanoma. Study-wide findings and caveats: Neoantigen-specific CD4+ T cells in melanoma reportedly had diverse differentiation states.

The source material was tumor tissue. This TCR came from a human donor with melanoma. The V call is TRBV30, the J call TRBJ2-1, with D possibly being TRBD1 (6 bases). Here the CDR3 reads CAWVSGVSSYNEQFF. In DNA, the CDR3 is TGTGCCTGGGTATCAGGGGTTAGCTCCTACAATGAGCAGTTCTTC.